This TCR beta chain stems from a study of CD4 T cells in relation to SARS-CoV-2 and coronaviruses. Turning to this clone: What it recognizes is unknown.

The V gene end was trimmed by 3 bases and the J gene end by 4 bases; junction bases not matched to a gene: 3. The CDR3 sequence is 14 residues long. Germline V CDR1 and CDR2: LNHDA, SQIVND (reference sequence). The repertoire was sequenced with immunoSEQ multiplex PCR; TCRdb's copy has only in-frame clones and lacks some. The sample carries approximately 41,000 clones, 84% recorded once. The rearrangement uses TRBV19 and TRBJ2-1, with 7 positions matching TRBD2. Material for sequencing was naive CD4+ T cells from PBMCs, cultured in vitro. As to subset: naive CD4+ T cells isolated by negative enrichment. This TCR came from an adult with COVID-19. The CDR3 DNA reads TGTGCCAGTAGTATTAGCGGGTGGTACAATGAGCAGTTCTTC. As protein: CASSISGWYNEQFF.